The rows below give T cell receptor beta chains drawn from one sample of a study of beta chain features in type 1 diabetes. Here immunoSEQ multiplex PCR was the method, and the copy in TCRdb shows in-frame clones only, minus some. The sample gives hundreds of thousands of clones, less than 20% of which show up once; around 0.1% is in the top ten. Sequencing was done on a sample of naive CD4+ T cells from blood. The receptors stem from a man between 18 and 35 years old in good health. CDR3s include the opening cysteine and the closing phenylalanine or tryptophan. The order of the fields is D gene, J gene, V gene, clone size, CDR3 protein, CDR3 DNA. The D gene is left open where the match is weak. The size of a clone is reported for some rows only, either as once, few or many, or as a class for expanded clones.

-,TRBJ2-2,TRBV2,-,CVLRGASGELFF,TGTGTCCTCCGGGGTGCCTCCGGGGAGCTGTTTTTT
TRBD1,TRBJ1-2,TRBV27,few,CASSPRRDRLDGNYGYTF,TGTGCCAGCAGCCCGAGGCGGGACAGGCTCGATGGGAACTATGGCTACACCTTC
-,TRBJ2-7,TRBV5-1,-,CASSVRPGASYEQYF,TGCGCCAGCAGCGTACGTCCGGGAGCCTCCTACGAGCAGTACTTC
-,TRBJ2-3,TRBV9,-,CASSAKYPGTPSTDTQYF,TGTGCCAGCAGCGCTAAGTACCCCGGGACACCTAGCACAGATACGCAGTATTTT
TRBD2,TRBJ2-1,TRBV4-2,-,CASSTGLAQSNEQFF,TGTGCCAGCAGTACGGGACTAGCGCAATCAAATGAGCAGTTCTTC
-,TRBJ2-1,TRBV28,-,CASSFGGFEQFF,TGTGCCAGCAGTTTCGGGGGTTTCGAGCAGTTCTTC
-,TRBJ2-3,TRBV28,-,CASSFVGGLTDTQYF,TGTGCCAGCAGTTTTGTCGGGGGCCTCACAGATACGCAGTATTTT
TRBD2,TRBJ2-2,TRBV11-1,-,CASSTQTSGRAGELFF,TGTGCCAGCAGCACTCAAACTAGCGGGAGGGCCGGGGAGCTGTTTTTT
TRBD1,TRBJ1-3,TRBV30,-,CACDRALQNTIYF,TGTGCCTGCGACAGGGCCCTTCAAAACACCATATATTTT
TRBD1,TRBJ1-1,TRBV29-1,-,CSAKIRTGGLAEAFF,TGCAGCGCGAAAATTCGGACAGGGGGCCTTGCTGAAGCTTTCTTT
TRBD1,TRBJ1-1,TRBV4-2,-,CASSPGTGGNTEAFF,TGTGCCAGCAGCCCGGGGACAGGGGGCAACACTGAAGCTTTCTTT
-,TRBJ2-1,TRBV18,few,CASSPLPIPSSYNEQFF,TGTGCCAGCTCACCACTCCCGATACCCAGCTCCTACAATGAGCAGTTCTTC
-,TRBJ1-1,TRBV19,-,CASSSQKGTEAFF,TGTGCCAGTAGTTCCCAAAAGGGCACTGAAGCTTTCTTT
TRBD1,TRBJ2-7,TRBV2,few,CASRGDRSYEQYF,TGTGCCAGCAGGGGGGACAGATCCTACGAGCAGTACTTC
-,TRBJ1-2,TRBV15,-,CATSRDYAYYGYTF,TGTGCCACCAGCAGAGATTACGCCTACTATGGCTACACCTTC
TRBD1,TRBJ2-5,TRBV10-3,-,CAISAGRQGAGETQYF,TGTGCCATCAGTGCCGGGCGACAGGGGGCAGGGGAGACCCAGTACTTC
TRBD2,TRBJ2-4,TRBV6-6,-,CASSSLSGGRLYIQYF,TGTGCCAGCAGTTCACTATCGGGGGGGCGACTATACATTCAGTACTTC
-,TRBJ1-1,TRBV29-1,-,CSSRRQRFDTEAFF,TGCAGCTCTCGGCGGCAGCGCTTTGACACTGAAGCTTTCTTT
-,TRBJ2-2,TRBV9,few,CASSVATATYNLNTGELFF,TGTGCCAGCAGCGTAGCTACGGCGACGTACAATCTGAACACCGGGGAGCTGTTTTTT
-,TRBJ1-6,TRBV19,few,CATKNRVGVGNSPLHF,TGTGCCACCAAAAACCGAGTGGGGGTAGGAAATTCACCCCTCCACTTT
TRBD1,TRBJ2-5,TRBV4-3,-,CASSQRFVRDRGRLRQETQYF,TGCGCCAGCAGCCAACGATTTGTTCGGGACAGGGGGCGCCTCCGTCAAGAGACCCAGTACTTC
TRBD2,TRBJ2-3,TRBV4-2,-,CASSQEASGKRRTDTQYF,TGTGCCAGCAGCCAAGAGGCTAGCGGGAAGAGGAGAACAGATACGCAGTATTTT
TRBD1,TRBJ2-7,TRBV14,-,CASSQDRSGQGFF,TGTGCCAGCAGCCAAGATAGGTCGGGACAGGGATTCTTC
TRBD2,TRBJ2-1,TRBV9,few,CASSPTTSGRAGDEQFF,TGTGCCAGCAGCCCGACGACTAGCGGGAGGGCGGGGGATGAGCAGTTCTTC
-,TRBJ2-7,TRBV7-2,-,CASSLEVDYEQYF,TGTGCCAGCAGCTTAGAAGTGGACTACGAGCAGTACTTC
TRBD1,TRBJ1-2,TRBV7-9,-,CASLAGTGGTYGYTF,TGTGCCAGCCTAGCCGGGACAGGGGGCACCTATGGCTACACCTTC
-,TRBJ2-1,TRBV15,-,CATSRRSVQGYNEQFF,TGTGCCACCAGCAGAAGGTCGGTCCAGGGGTACAATGAGCAGTTCTTC
-,TRBJ1-5,TRBV19,-,CASSIQGEGQPQHF,TGTGCCAGTAGTATCCAAGGAGAGGGTCAGCCCCAGCATTTT
-,TRBJ2-1,TRBV25-1,few,CASKGGASYNEQFF,TGTGCCAGCAAGGGCGGGGCTTCCTACAATGAGCAGTTCTTC
-,TRBJ1-2,TRBV28,-,CASSLSFIRVGGYGYTF,TGTGCCAGCAGTTTATCCTTTATCCGGGTGGGAGGCTATGGCTACACCTTC
-,TRBJ2-4,TRBV5-1,-,CASSPEVAKNIQYF,TGCGCCAGCAGCCCCGAGGTAGCCAAAAACATTCAGTACTTC